A single T cell receptor (beta chain) is shown here with its context. This sample is drawn from a study of blood T cell repertoires in COVID-19. Background on the study: Researchers got acute and convalescent COVID-19 samples from the United States, Italy and Spain. Sources were T cells, B-cell-depleted T cells, or PBMCs; the material itself was cDNA or gDNA.

In the authors' methods: Reference gene primer amplification in the assay estimated nucleated cell counts. Using immunoSEQ multiplex PCR, the repertoire was profiled, and TCRdb retains in-frame clones only, with some absent. The D gene and trimming were derived from the DNA, and the V and J assignments and clone size from that table. This sample has about 190,000 clones, with roughly 80% found just once. The sample taken for sequencing was peripheral blood. This clonotype was sampled from a woman in her fifties or sixties with acute or convalescent COVID-19.

The CDR3 bases are TGTGCCATCAGACCGACAGGGACTGGAAACACCATATATTTT. This codes for CAIRPTGTGNTIYF. This sequence joins TRBV10-3 and TRBJ1-3; 7 nucleotides match TRBD1. This CDR3 comprises 14 residues. Germline V gives CDR1 ENHRY, CDR2 SYGVKD. J lost 2 bases, V lost 6 bases, and 4 bases had no gene match.